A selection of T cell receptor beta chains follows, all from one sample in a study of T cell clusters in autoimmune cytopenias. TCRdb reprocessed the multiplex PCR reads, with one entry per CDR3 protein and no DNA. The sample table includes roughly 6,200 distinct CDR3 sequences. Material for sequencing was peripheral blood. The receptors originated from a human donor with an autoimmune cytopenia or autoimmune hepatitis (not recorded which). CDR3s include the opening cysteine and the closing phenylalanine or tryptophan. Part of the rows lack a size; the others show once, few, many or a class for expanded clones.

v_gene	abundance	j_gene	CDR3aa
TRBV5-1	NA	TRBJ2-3	CASSFGGAGTDTQYF
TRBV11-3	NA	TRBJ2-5	CASTPFSTQETQYF
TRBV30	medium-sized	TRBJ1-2	CAFTGSNRYGYTF
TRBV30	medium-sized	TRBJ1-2	CAWSVLGRNYGYTF
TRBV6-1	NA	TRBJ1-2	CASSSIRTGGGYGYTF
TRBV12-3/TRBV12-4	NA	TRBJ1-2	CASSFPGGMGYTF
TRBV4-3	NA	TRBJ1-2	CASSQADYGYTF
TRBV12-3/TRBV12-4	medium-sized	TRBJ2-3	CASRVGGSTDTQYF
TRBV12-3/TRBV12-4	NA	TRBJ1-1	CATNRVMDTEAFF
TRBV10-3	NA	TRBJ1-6	CAISAVQGLSSYNSPLHF
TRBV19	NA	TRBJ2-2	CASSPGLAGGPHTGELFF
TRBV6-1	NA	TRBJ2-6	CASRTGASGANVLTF
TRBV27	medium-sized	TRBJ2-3	CASRGLAGKSFGTQYF
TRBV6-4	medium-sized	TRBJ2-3	CASSDTSGATDTQYF
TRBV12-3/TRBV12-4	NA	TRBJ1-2	CASSLGTENYGYTF
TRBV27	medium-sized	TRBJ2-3	CASSFLGQAITDTQYF
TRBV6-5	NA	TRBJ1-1	CASSYYSGDTEAFF
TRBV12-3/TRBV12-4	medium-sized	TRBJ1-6	CASSWGGGNSPLHF
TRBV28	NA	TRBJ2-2	CASALRNTGELFF
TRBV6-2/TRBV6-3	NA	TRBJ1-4	CASRLNEKLFF
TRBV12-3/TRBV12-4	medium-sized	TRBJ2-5	CASSPGLAGGRETQYF
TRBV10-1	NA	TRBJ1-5	CASSESGGQPQHF
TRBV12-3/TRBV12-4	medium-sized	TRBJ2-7	CASSFWTNSPEQYF
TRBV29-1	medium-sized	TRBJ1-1	CSVVITDSEAFF
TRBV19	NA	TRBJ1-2	CASSFLTGTYGYTF
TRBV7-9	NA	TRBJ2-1	CASRLQGLRGEQFF
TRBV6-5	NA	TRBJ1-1	CASSYSERVEAFF
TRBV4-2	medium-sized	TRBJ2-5	CASSQGWGAIQETQYF
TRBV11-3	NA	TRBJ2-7	CASSLLLGGGDEQYF
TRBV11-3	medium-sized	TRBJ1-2	CASSSSRTGVGYTF
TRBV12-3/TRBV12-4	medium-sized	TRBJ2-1	CASSQPRGSIPLYEQFF
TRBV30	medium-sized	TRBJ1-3	CAWSQGGTGNTIYF
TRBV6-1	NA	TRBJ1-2	CASSRINSGEWGSKGYTF
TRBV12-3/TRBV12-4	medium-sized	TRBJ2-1	CASTPSLAGSNEQFF
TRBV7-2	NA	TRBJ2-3	CASSVSGAESITQYF
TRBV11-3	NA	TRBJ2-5	CASSLVSTGTTKETQYF
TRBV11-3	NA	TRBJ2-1	CASSLDAGFLGEQFF
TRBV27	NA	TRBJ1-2	CASSFGGLNYGYTF
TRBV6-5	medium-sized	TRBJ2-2	CASSLYSLWDTGELFF
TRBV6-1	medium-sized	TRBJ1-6	CASSEVRRKSPLHF